The sequence of this T cell receptor (beta chain) was determined in a study of human T cells and chemical hapten exposure. Study-wide background: Per-sample TCR yields varied mainly from small pooled library volume differences.

Unfractionated whole blood served as the source for total RNA extraction. The study, taken as a whole, reports: DPC sensitization left the count of TCRs above 1 in 1000 unchanged.

As the library was built, unique molecular identifiers were attached to individual cDNA molecules. Methods used by the authors: Between roughly 20,000 and 690,600 TCRs appeared in each sample, and the median stood at around 92,000. TCRdb passed the reads through MiXCR, listing each CDR3 protein once. The V and J calls and clone size are TCRdb's, not the authors'. In the table there are about 120,000 distinct CDR3 sequences, 8% to 9.5% of which are singletons. To note about this clonotype: The target antigen is unknown.

Sample: whole blood. The clonotype was recovered from a human donor in good health. Some clones in this sample may be carry-over from other donors' samples.

CDR3 DNA sequence: TGTGCCAGCAGCCAAGAGTCCTTGGCTAGCGGGAGTATCCCCGAGTTTGTCATGGGGCAGTTCTTC. This translates into CASSQESLASGSIPEFVMGQFF. This chain uses TRBV4-2 with TRBJ2-1; 10 bases fit TRBD2. This CDR3 is 22 amino acids long. J lost 12 bases, V lost 0 bases, and 29 bases had no gene match. In germline, CDR1 is LGHNA, CDR2 YNFKEQ.